These 25 T cell receptor beta chains came from one sample sequenced in a study of CD8+ T cells in alopecia areata listed by TCRdb under 2018. The library was obtained by the immunoSEQ multiplex PCR assay. RNA was extracted from all samples and reverse transcribed into cDNA, which served as template for TCR sequencing. TCRdb stores this immuneACCESS table with in-frame sequences only. Part of the clones is absent; in the studies checked, under half of the shortfall reflects unresolved V genes, and no reason is known for the rest. For this sample there are about 120,000 clones; 53% appear just once. The ten largest clones add up to roughly 0.5% of the sample. The sample's time point, from its label and the paper: around 28 days on oral tofacitinib. This sample's treatment or condition label indicates: oral pan-JAK inhibitor, 5-10 mg twice daily. This sample comprised CD4+ T cells sorted from blood, obtained at week 4, from a patient treated with tofacitinib. The receptors were gathered from a human donor with alopecia areata.

The chain links TRBV2 to TRBJ1-2; 7 bases agree with TRBD1. The germline V gene has CDR1 SNHLY and CDR2 FYNNEI. CDR3 length: 14 residues. J gave up 4 bases and V 7 bases, and 9 bases lay outside the gene matches. As DNA, the CDR3 is TGTGCCAGCACCCCGACAGGGACCCCCTATGGCTACACCTTC. Translated, it gives CASTPTGTPYGYTF. The complete variable domain, with remaining parts taken from reference TRBV2 and TRBJ1-2, reads EPEVTQTPSHQVTQMGQEVILRCVPISNHLYFYWYRQILGQKVEFLVSFYNNEISEKSEIFDDQFSVERPDGSNFTLKIRSTKLEDSAMYFCASTPTGTPYGYTFGSGTRLTVV.

The chain is built from TRBV20-1 and TRBJ1-2, with D unresolved. This CDR3 has 10 residues. Trimming pared 5 bases from V and 8 bases from J, leaving 9 bases between. Germline V lookup: CDR1 DFQATT, CDR2 SNEGSKA (reference sequence). The CDR3 DNA reads TGCAGTGCTGGACCAAAGGGCTACACCTTC. Its translation: CSAGPKGYTF.

This clone came up a few times. The gene calls are TRBV5-6 and TRBJ2-5; D is ambiguous. CDR1 and CDR2 from the germline V gene are SGHDT and YYEEEE. This CDR3 comprises 13 residues. Deletions cut 1 base from V and 5 bases from J, with 9 bases between. The CDR3, as DNA: TGTGCCAGCAGCTTGCCAGCACGGGAGACCCAGTACTTC. This sequence encodes CASSLPARETQYF. Full variable domain (rest looked up from reference TRBV5-6 and TRBJ2-5): DAGVTQSPTHLIKTRGQQVTLRCSPKSGHDTVSWYQQALGQGPQFIFQYYEEEERQRGNFPDRFSGHQFPNYSSELNVNALLLGDSALYLCASSLPARETQYFGPGTRLLVL.

The CDR3 coding sequence is TGCGCCAGCTCACTAGCGGATCGGAAAGAGACCCAGTACTTC. This sequence encodes CASSLADRKETQYF. This rearrangement joins TRBV4-1 to TRBJ2-5, with 8 bases matching TRBD2. Per the germline V gene, CDR1 is MGHRA and CDR2 is YSYEKL. J gave up 3 bases and V 8 bases, and 8 bases lay outside the gene matches. CDR3 size: 14 residues.

The chain combines TRBV30 with TRBJ1-2, with TRBD1 matching 7 bases. Looked up from germline, CDR1 is GTSNPN and CDR2 is SVGIG (reference sequence). The CDR3 is made up of 15 amino acids. Unmatched junction bases numbered 12, after V lost 5 bases and J lost 3 bases. The CDR3 loop reads CAWGMDRPLHYGYTF. CDR3 coding DNA: TGTGCCTGGGGGATGGACAGGCCTCTCCACTATGGCTACACCTTC.

A few counts support this clone. The rearrangement joins TRBV30 to TRBJ2-7, with 12 bases fitting TRBD2. The CDR3 consists of 15 residues. J was trimmed by 3 bases and V by 4 bases; bases with no gene match: 7. Per germline, CDR1 GTSNPN and CDR2 SVGIG (reference sequence). CDR3 coding DNA: TGTGCCTGGACTCCCCCGACTAGCGGGGGCTACGAGCAGTACTTC. Encoded protein: CAWTPPTSGGYEQYF. Filled out from reference TRBV30 and TRBJ2-7, the complete variable domain reads SQTIHQWPATLVQPVGSPLSLECTVEGTSNPNLYWYRQAAGRGLQLLFYSVGIGQISSEVPQNLSASRPQDRQFILSSKKLLLSDSGFYLCAWTPPTSGGYEQYFGPGTRLTVT.

In its sample, this clone was seen a few times. The chain combines TRBV30 with TRBJ1-1, with no clear D. V lost 5 bases to trimming and J lost 4 bases, with 8 bases between them. Germline CDR1 GTSNPN, CDR2 SVGIG (reference sequence). The length of the CDR3 is 11 residues. The CDR3 DNA sequence: TGTGCCTGGGTTACGGGCACTGAAGCTTTCTTT. It codes for CAWVTGTEAFF.

The chain recombines TRBV7-3 with TRBJ1-2; D possibly corresponds to TRBD1 (6 bases). Germline-derived CDR1 and CDR2 are SGHTA and FQGTGA. The ends were cut back, 5 bases at V and 2 bases at J, with 18 bases in the middle. The CDR3 extends over 16 amino acids. The CDR3 is CASSPRKGGDNYGYTF. CDR3 coding DNA: TGTGCCAGCAGCCCCCGTAAGGGGGGCGACAACTATGGCTACACCTTC.

This clone occurred once. The chain is built from TRBV11-2 and TRBJ1-4; no clear D gene. From germline, CDR1 is SGHAT and CDR2 FQNNGV. The V gene lost 7 bases and the J gene lost 7 bases, with 16 bases spanning the gap. The CDR3 length is 14 residues. CDR3 loop: CASNMAVGGEKLFF. The CDR3 DNA reads TGTGCCAGCAACATGGCGGTCGGCGGTGAAAAACTGTTTTTT.

Regarding this clone: The sample contains more than one DNA sequence encoding this CDR3. The V and J genes are TRBV6-5 and TRBJ2-7; 10 positions agree with TRBD1. The V and J ends lost 2 bases and 2 bases, in that order; junction bases with no gene match: 3. The CDR3 is 15 residues long. Germline V lookup: CDR1 MNHEY, CDR2 SVGAGI. In nucleotides, the CDR3 is TGTGCCAGCAGTTACAGGGGACAGGGGACCTACGAGCAGTACTTC. Translation: CASSYRGQGTYEQYF.

The V gene is TRBV30, the J gene TRBJ1-4; D gene ambiguous. Deletions cut 5 bases from V and 8 bases from J, with 9 bases between. The CDR3 covers 11 residues. Germline V gives CDR1 GTSNPN, CDR2 SVGIG (reference sequence). The CDR3 nucleotides are TGTGCCTGGGCGTCGTACGAAAAACTGTTTTTT. This sequence encodes CAWASYEKLFF.

The genes are TRBV23-1 and TRBJ1-5, with 7 positions matching TRBD1. TRBV23-1 is an open reading frame whose function is uncertain. The trim removed 6 bases at V and 5 bases at J, leaving 4 bases unmatched. The CDR3 extends over 13 amino acids. The CDR3 reads CASSQDRDQPQHF. In DNA form, the CDR3 reads TGCGCCAGCAGCCAAGACAGGGATCAGCCCCAGCATTTT.

This clone was counted a few times. The chain's CDR3 is CASSQDHTTGEAFF. The CDR3 coding sequence is TGTGCCAGCAGCCAAGATCATACGACAGGCGAAGCTTTCTTT. The chain employs TRBV14 and TRBJ1-1; D perhaps matches TRBD1 (6 bases). V was clipped by 0 bases and J by 8 bases, with 13 bases between them. Germline CDR1 and CDR2: SGHDN and FVKESK. This CDR3 region has 14 residues.

The chain recombines TRBV25-1 with TRBJ1-2; maybe TRBD1 (6 bases). The germline V gene has CDR1 MGHDK and CDR2 SYGVNS. V was cut by 4 bases and J by 8 bases, with 20 bases left in between. The CDR3 sequence is 15 residues long. DNA for the CDR3: TGTGCCAGCAGTGGTTGGGGGACATCCCGTGAAGGCTACACCTTC. Encoded protein: CASSGWGTSREGYTF.

J is TRBJ2-7 and V is TRBV4-2; 12 positions match TRBD1. Germline CDR1 and CDR2: LGHNA and YNFKEQ. The CDR3 has 15 residues. The J segment lost 6 bases and the V segment lost 5 bases, leaving 8 bases of the junction unmatched. CDR3: CASSNPGQGAGEQYF. The CDR3 coding sequence is TGTGCCAGCAGCAACCCGGGACAGGGGGCTGGCGAGCAGTACTTC.

The V and J genes are TRBV29-1 and TRBJ2-3; weak D call: TRBD1 (5 bases). Germline CDR1 and CDR2: SQVTM and ANQGSEA. V gave up 7 bases and J gave up 5 bases, with 16 bases separating them. This CDR3 comprises 13 residues. This CDR3 reads CSDMIREIDTQYF. CDR3 DNA: TGCAGCGATATGATCAGGGAAATAGATACGCAGTATTTT.

This rearrangement joins TRBV27 to TRBJ1-2, with 8 bases lining up with TRBD1. The junction had 18 bases not matched to a gene; V was cut back by 5 bases and J by 4 bases. The CDR3 extends over 18 amino acids. CDR1 MNHEY and CDR2 SMNVEV come from the germline V gene (reference sequence). The CDR3, as DNA: TGTGCCAGCAGTCCTGGCTGGGGACAGGTCATCATAGGCTATGGCTACACCTTC. Amino acid sequence: CASSPGWGQVIIGYGYTF.

There are a few counts of this clone. The rearrangement joins TRBV4-1 to TRBJ2-4, with 8 positions matching TRBD1. CDR1 and CDR2 (germline): MGHRA, YSYEKL. There are 16 residues in the CDR3. V dropped 5 bases and J dropped 8; count of bases not matched to a gene: 14. The CDR3 DNA follows: TGCGCCAGCAGCTACCGACAGGGGCGTAGGGAGGACATTCAGTACTTC. It is translated as CASSYRQGRREDIQYF.

The chain employs TRBV9 and TRBJ1-1, with D unclear. CDR3 length: 14 amino acids. Germline CDR1 is SGDLS and CDR2 is YYNGEE. The V end was cut by 0 bases, the J end by 5 bases, with 11 bases between. The CDR3, as DNA: TGTGCCAGCAGCGTAGAGAAAGGGAAGACTGAAGCTTTCTTT. It is translated as CASSVEKGKTEAFF.

This clone was detected only a few times. The V and J genes are TRBV7-6 and TRBJ1-1; D not resolved. CDR3 length: 13 residues. Germline CDR1 and CDR2: SGHVS and FNYEAQ. Trimming took 5 bases from V and 4 from J, leaving 11 bases between them. CDR3 bases: TGTGCCAGCAGCCTAGACCCGGGCACTGAAGCTTTCTTT. Residues: CASSLDPGTEAFF.

The chain uses TRBV5-1 and TRBJ2-7; 8 bases are shared with TRBD2. Germline V gene data show CDR1 as SGHRS and CDR2 as YFSETQ. V lost 3 bases, J lost 3 bases, and 8 bases stayed unmatched. This CDR3 is 15 amino acids long. This CDR3 reads CASSSGAGDLYEQYF. DNA of the CDR3: TGCGCCAGCAGCTCCGGAGCGGGGGATCTCTACGAGCAGTACTTC.

The sample holds a few counts of this clone. V is TRBV5-1 and J is TRBJ2-3, with a weak D call TRBD1 (5 bases). V was clipped by 6 bases and J by 0 bases, with 14 bases between them. Looked up from germline, CDR1 is SGHRS and CDR2 is YFSETQ. The CDR3 contains 15 residues. In DNA, the CDR3 is TGCGCCAGCAACGCAGGGTTATCTAGCACAGATACGCAGTATTTT. It encodes CASNAGLSSTDTQYF.

The CDR3 DNA is TGTGCCTGGAGTCGACAGAACTATGGCTACACCTTC. Translated, it gives CAWSRQNYGYTF. The chain joins TRBV30 to TRBJ1-2; perhaps TRBD1 as D (5 bases). The ends were cut back, 2 bases at V and 2 bases at J, with 6 bases in the middle. Germline V gene lookup returns CDR1 GTSNPN and CDR2 SVGIG (reference sequence). The CDR3 runs 12 residues.

This clone was detected ten times or more. The chain couples TRBV13 to TRBJ2-4; unclear D gene. The CDR3 runs to 15 residues. Trimming removed 2 bases from V and 4 bases from J, with 12 bases in between. Germline-derived CDR1 and CDR2 are PRHDT and FYEKMQ (reference sequence). In DNA, the CDR3 is TGTGCCAGCAGCTTATTTACCAGCGAGAAAAACATTCAGTACTTC. Translating gives CASSLFTSEKNIQYF.

There are a few counts of this clone. V and J are TRBV29-1 and TRBJ1-2; weak D call: TRBD1 (6 bases). CDR3 length: 14 amino acids. Germline values: CDR1 SQVTM, CDR2 ANQGSEA. V was cut by 7 bases and J by 3 bases, with 18 bases left in between. In nucleotides, the CDR3 is TGCAGCGCAGGGGCAGATGGGGCCTACTATGGCTACACCTTC. Translated, it gives CSAGADGAYYGYTF.